This TCR beta chain was sequenced during a study of regulatory T cells in long-lasting Graves disease. Time point described: newly diagnosed GD, antithyroid drugs for less than 3 months. PBMCs provided the RNA from which the TCR library was made. CDR1 is MNHEY and CDR2 is SMNVEV in the germline V gene (reference sequence). Trimming took off 0 bases at V and 4 bases at J, with 7 bases between the two ends. The CDR3 consists of 14 residues. Construction of TCR beta libraries relied on iRepertoire HTBI primers and on Arm-PCR targeting CDR3 regions. One entry per CDR3 protein results from TCRdb running MiXCR on the multiplex PCR reads. The table includes over 500,000 distinct CDR3 sequences, roughly 16% detected once. This clonotype was counted at least ten times. The sample was also reused in another study, on T cells in Graves' hyperthyroidism and ophthalmopathy.

V is TRBV27 and J is TRBJ2-1; unclear D gene. This TCR came from a man aged 18 to 29 with Graves disease. The source material was peripheral blood mononuclear cells (PBMCs), sampled at new diagnosis, from a patient treated with antithyroid drugs. The CDR3 DNA sequence: TGTGCCAGCAGTTTATCACGGCCATACAATGAGCAGTTCTTC. Translation: CASSLSRPYNEQFF.